Listed here are 21 T cell receptor beta chains from one sample, sequenced in a study of blood T cell repertoires in COVID-19. Data came from immunoSEQ multiplex PCR; TCRdb stores just in-frame clones and leaves some out. The sample holds about 210,000 clones, roughly four fifths seen once. Specimen: peripheral blood. Every receptor here comes from a woman in her 50s with active or convalescent COVID-19.

This clone was observed a few times. As DNA, the CDR3 is TGTGCCAGCAGCCAAGGGGACAGAGATAATTCACCCCTCCACTTT. The encoded protein is CASSQGDRDNSPLHF. This rearrangement joins TRBV4-2 to TRBJ1-6; 7 bases match TRBD1. The CDR3 is 15 residues long. Per the germline V gene, CDR1 is LGHNA and CDR2 is YNFKEQ. V dropped 1 base and J dropped 5; count of bases not matched to a gene: 2.

The chain employs TRBV19 and TRBJ2-3, with 11 bases that match TRBD2. The J segment lost 3 bases and the V segment lost 4 bases, leaving 6 bases of the junction unmatched. This CDR3 has 16 amino acids. Germline lookup yields CDR1 LNHDA and CDR2 SQIVND (reference sequence). The CDR3 region has the DNA TGTGCCAGTAGTAGGGGACTAGCGGTTCTTACAGATACGCAGTATTTT. Translation gives CASSRGLAVLTDTQYF.

This chain uses TRBV10-2 with TRBJ2-1; TRBD2 aligns across 15 bases. V gave up 4 bases and J gave up 0 bases; unmatched junction bases: 10. CDR1 is WSHSY and CDR2 is SAAADI in the germline V gene. CDR3 length: 20 amino acids. CDR3 amino acids: CASSARTSGRAPSSYNEQFF. In nucleotides, the CDR3 is TGCGCCAGCAGTGCGAGGACTAGCGGGAGGGCCCCCAGCTCCTACAATGAGCAGTTCTTC.

This chain uses TRBV29-1 with TRBJ1-2; TRBD1 matches at 7 bases. The CDR3 runs 15 residues. Germline assignment: CDR1 SQVTM and CDR2 ANQGSEA. Trimming at V came to 0 bases and at J to 6 bases, leaving 10 bases not matched to a gene. In nucleotides, the CDR3 is TGCAGCGTTGAAGATAGCCCCCGGGACAGTGATGGCTACACCTTC. Amino acid sequence: CSVEDSPRDSDGYTF.

The CDR3 protein is CASSQSGGGAEAFF. The CDR3, as DNA: TGTGCCAGCAGCCAATCTGGAGGGGGCGCTGAAGCTTTCTTT. The chain recombines TRBV3-1 (or the pseudogene TRBV3-2) with TRBJ1-1; 7 bases match TRBD1. V trimming: 2 bases; J trimming: 6 bases; junction bases outside the gene matches: 6. This CDR3 has 14 amino acids. Germline V gene data show CDR1 as LGHDT and CDR2 as YNNKEL (reference sequence).

This chain uses TRBV19 with TRBJ1-4, with D possibly being TRBD1 (5 bases). V lost 2 bases and J lost 3, with 10 bases in between. Germline CDR1 and CDR2: LNHDA and SQIVND (reference sequence). The CDR3 runs 15 residues. The CDR3 DNA reads as TGTGCCAGTAGTATACGGGGGACGGCTAATGAAAAACTGTTTTTT. This gives the protein CASSIRGTANEKLFF.

The chain has TRBV5-6 and TRBJ1-4; TRBD1 matches 10 bases. Germline V lookup: CDR1 SGHDT, CDR2 YYEEEE. V dropped 4 bases and J dropped 10; count of bases not matched to a gene: 4. The CDR3 contains 13 residues. Here the CDR3 DNA reads TGTGCCAGCAGCCCCGGACAGGGGGGAAAACTGTTTTTT. Protein: CASSPGQGGKLFF. Together with reference TRBV5-6 and TRBJ1-4, the CDR3 gives the full variable domain: DAGVTQSPTHLIKTRGQQVTLRCSPKSGHDTVSWYQQALGQGPQFIFQYYEEEERQRGNFPDRFSGHQFPNYSSELNVNALLLGDSALYLCASSPGQGGKLFFGSGTQLSVL.

V is TRBV5-8 and J is TRBJ1-2; TRBD1 matches 7 bases. The CDR3 has 13 residues. Per germline, CDR1 SGHTS and CDR2 YDEGEE. V was pared by 4 bases and J by 4 bases, with 4 bases of the junction left unmatched. The CDR3: CASSRGLGYGYTF. CDR3 DNA: TGTGCCAGCAGCAGGGGGCTTGGCTATGGCTACACCTTC. Looking up the rest from reference TRBV5-8 and TRBJ1-2 gives the full variable domain: EAGVTQSPTHLIKTRGQQATLRCSPISGHTSVYWYQQALGLGLQFLLWYDEGEERNRGNFPPRFSGRQFPNYSSELNVNALELEDSALYLCASSRGLGYGYTFGSGTRLTVV.

The gene calls are TRBV10-3 and TRBJ1-1, with D possibly being TRBD1 (5 bases). V was shortened by 4 bases and J by 5 bases, with 14 bases between the two germline ends. The CDR3 extends over 14 amino acids. Germline CDR1 ENHRY, CDR2 SYGVKD. CDR3 coding DNA: TGTGCCATCAGTGGATACCAGGGAAGGACTGAAGCTTTCTTT. It yields the protein CAISGYQGRTEAFF.

The CDR3 DNA sequence: TGTGCCAGCAAAGCGGAAGGAGATACGCAGTATTTT. Its protein is CASKAEGDTQYF. V is TRBV12-3 or TRBV12-4 and J is TRBJ2-3; a possible D gene is TRBD2 (5 bases). Trimming took off 7 bases at V and 5 bases at J, with 10 bases between the two ends. The CDR3 has 12 amino acids.

The V gene is TRBV25-1, the J gene TRBJ2-3; D is possibly TRBD1 (6 bases). Germline V gene lookup returns CDR1 MGHDK and CDR2 SYGVNS. The CDR3 is 15 residues long. The V and J ends lost 5 bases and 4 bases respectively, with 16 bases between them. The CDR3 nucleotides are TGTGCCAGCAGTCGCCAGGGGCTTCGAGCAGATACGCAGTATTTT. It yields the protein CASSRQGLRADTQYF.

The chain has TRBV28 and TRBJ1-4; D may be TRBD1 (6 bases). With 3 bases removed from V and 8 bases from J, the gap between germline ends came to 7 bases. The CDR3 loop spans 12 amino acids. The germline gives CDR1 MDHEN, CDR2 SYDVKM. CDR3 residues: CASSFDREKLFF. CDR3 nucleotide sequence: TGTGCCAGCAGTTTCGACAGGGAAAAACTGTTTTTT.

Turning to this clone: Other DNA sequences of this sample code for an identical CDR3. V gene TRBV5-1 combines with J gene TRBJ1-2; 10 bases fit TRBD1. CDR1 and CDR2 (germline): SGHRS, YFSETQ. The trim removed 0 bases at V and 5 bases at J, leaving 1 base unmatched. The CDR3 length is 14 residues. The CDR3, as DNA: TGCGCCAGCAGCTTGGAGGGACAGGGGTATGGCTACACCTTC. Encoded protein: CASSLEGQGYGYTF.

The gene calls are TRBV7-2 and TRBJ2-3; TRBD1 might be the D (6 bases). In germline, CDR1 is SGHTA, CDR2 FQGNSA. V lost 6 bases and J 2 bases, leaving 15 bases between the germline ends. This CDR3 comprises 15 residues. This CDR3 is CASRFRRGFTDTQYF. CDR3 DNA: TGTGCCAGCAGGTTCCGTAGGGGGTTCACAGATACGCAGTATTTT. Full variable domain (rest looked up from reference TRBV7-2 and TRBJ2-3): GAGVSQSPSNKVTEKGKDVELRCDPISGHTALYWYRQSLGQGLEFLIYFQGNSAPDKSGLPSDRFSAERTGGSVSTLTIQRTQQEDSAVYLCASRFRRGFTDTQYFGPGTRLTVL.

This chain joins TRBV3-1 (or the pseudogene TRBV3-2) and TRBJ2-5; D gene unclear. The CDR3 consists of 13 residues. Germline loops: CDR1 LGHDT, CDR2 YNNKEL (reference sequence). Trimming took off 0 bases at V and 6 bases at J, with 8 bases between the two ends. The CDR3 bases are TGTGCCAGCAGCCAAGATTCGGTGCAGACCCAGTACTTC. This translates into CASSQDSVQTQYF.

The genes are TRBV4-1 and TRBJ2-1; 8 nucleotides match TRBD2. Looked up from germline, CDR1 is MGHRA and CDR2 is YSYEKL. V shed 2 bases and J 9 bases; nucleotides not matched to a gene: 9. This CDR3 has 15 amino acids. CDR3 in amino acids: CASSQLPGLVPEQFF. The DNA of the CDR3 is TGCGCCAGCAGCCAACTTCCGGGACTAGTCCCTGAGCAGTTCTTC.

This clone appeared once. The chain combines TRBV19 with TRBJ1-6, with D possibly TRBD1 on 5 matching bases. Trimming took 7 bases from V and 7 from J, leaving 11 bases between them. This CDR3 has 13 amino acids. Germline loops: CDR1 LNHDA, CDR2 SQIVND (reference sequence). This chain's CDR3 is CASTTKGNSPLHF. CDR3 in DNA: TGTGCCAGTACCACGAAGGGGAATTCACCCCTCCACTTT. The whole variable domain, remainder taken from reference TRBV19 and TRBJ1-6, is DGGITQSPKYLFRKEGQNVTLSCEQNLNHDAMYWYRQDPGQGLRLIYYSQIVNDFQKGDIAEGYSVSREKKESFPLTVTSAQKNPTAFYLCASTTKGNSPLHFGNGTRLTVT.

This rearrangement joins TRBV5-1 to TRBJ1-2; 12 positions agree with TRBD1. CDR3 size: 14 residues. Germline V gene sequence: CDR1 SGHRS, CDR2 YFSETQ. The junction had 2 bases not matched to a gene; V was cut back by 0 bases and J by 8 bases. In DNA, the CDR3 is TGCGCCAGCAGCTTGGTAGGGACAGGGGGCGGCTACACCTTC. Protein: CASSLVGTGGGYTF.

The rearrangement uses TRBV4-1 and TRBJ2-3, with TRBD2 matching over 7 bases. Trimming removed 4 bases from V and 5 bases from J; junction bases left unmatched: 15. The CDR3 spans 17 residues. The V gene's germline CDR1 is MGHRA and CDR2 YSYEKL. The CDR3 region has the DNA TGCGCCAGCAGCCTCACGAGAGGGCAGGGCGGGGGAGATACGCAGTATTTT. It is translated as CASSLTRGQGGGDTQYF.

V and J are TRBV10-3 and TRBJ1-2; TRBD1 aligns across 12 bases. CDR3 length: 15 amino acids. J gave up 8 bases and V 3 bases, and 7 bases lay outside the gene matches. Per germline, CDR1 ENHRY and CDR2 SYGVKD. CDR3: CAISDVGQGAPGYTF. CDR3 nucleotides: TGTGCCATCAGTGATGTGGGACAGGGGGCTCCCGGCTACACCTTC.

The V gene is TRBV4-2, the J gene TRBJ1-4; the match to TRBD1 covers 7 bases. This CDR3 region has 17 residues. The germline V gene encodes CDR1 LGHNA and CDR2 YNFKEQ. Germline trimming cut 1 base from V and 5 bases from J; bases unmatched to any gene: 10. CDR3 region: CASSQGLNRGRNEKLFF. For the CDR3, the DNA is TGTGCCAGCAGCCAAGGTCTTAACAGGGGCCGAAATGAAAAACTGTTTTTT.